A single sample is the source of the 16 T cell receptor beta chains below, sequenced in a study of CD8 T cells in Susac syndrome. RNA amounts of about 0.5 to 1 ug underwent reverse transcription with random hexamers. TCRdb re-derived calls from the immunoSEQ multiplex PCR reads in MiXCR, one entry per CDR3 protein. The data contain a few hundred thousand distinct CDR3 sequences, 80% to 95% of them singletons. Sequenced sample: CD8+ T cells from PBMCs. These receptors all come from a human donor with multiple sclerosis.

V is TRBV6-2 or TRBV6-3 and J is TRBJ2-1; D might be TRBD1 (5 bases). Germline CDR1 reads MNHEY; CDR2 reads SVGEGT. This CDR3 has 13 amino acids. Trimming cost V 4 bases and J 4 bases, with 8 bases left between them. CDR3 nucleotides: TGTGCCAGCAGTTTGCAGGGATACAATGAGCAGTTCTTC. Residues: CASSLQGYNEQFF.

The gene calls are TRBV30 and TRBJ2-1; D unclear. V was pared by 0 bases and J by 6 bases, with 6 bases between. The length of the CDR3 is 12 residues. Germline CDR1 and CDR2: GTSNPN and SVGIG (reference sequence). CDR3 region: CAWSVVSNEQFF. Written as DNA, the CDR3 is TGTGCCTGGAGTGTAGTCTCCAATGAGCAGTTCTTC.

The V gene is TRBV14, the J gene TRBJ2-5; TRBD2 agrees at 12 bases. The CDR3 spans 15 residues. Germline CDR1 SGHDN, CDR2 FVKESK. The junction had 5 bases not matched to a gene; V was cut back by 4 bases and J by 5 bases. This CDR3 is CASSRTSGVWETQYF. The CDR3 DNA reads TGTGCCAGCAGCCGGACTAGCGGGGTTTGGGAGACCCAGTACTTC.

CDR3 DNA sequence: TGTGCCAGCAGCCCCACGCTGTCTGGGGCCAACGTCCTGACTTTC. Translated: CASSPTLSGANVLTF. V is TRBV9 and J is TRBJ2-6, with unresolved D. Germline V lookup: CDR1 SGDLS, CDR2 YYNGEE. CDR3 size: 15 residues. V lost 4 bases to trimming and J lost 1 base, with 9 bases between them.

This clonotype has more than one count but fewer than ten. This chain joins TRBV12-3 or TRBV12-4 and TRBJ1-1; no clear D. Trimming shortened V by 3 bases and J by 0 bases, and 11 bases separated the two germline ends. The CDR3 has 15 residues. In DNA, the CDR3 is TGTGCCAGCAGTTTGTCAAGGCGGGTGAACACTGAAGCTTTCTTT. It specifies CASSLSRRVNTEAFF.

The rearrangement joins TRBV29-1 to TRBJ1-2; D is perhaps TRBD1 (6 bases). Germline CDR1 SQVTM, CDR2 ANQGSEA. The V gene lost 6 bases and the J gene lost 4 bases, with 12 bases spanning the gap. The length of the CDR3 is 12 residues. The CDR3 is CSVDRDIYGYTF. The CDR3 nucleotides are TGCAGCGTCGACCGGGACATCTATGGCTACACCTTC.

CDR3 in DNA: TGTGCCAGCAGTTCCAGACCGGCCTCTGGAAACACCATATATTTT. The encoded protein is CASSSRPASGNTIYF. The rearrangement links TRBV6-2 or TRBV6-3 to TRBJ1-3, with no clear D. This CDR3 has 15 residues. Trimming pared 4 bases from V and 0 bases from J, leaving 10 bases between. Per the germline V gene, CDR1 is MNHEY and CDR2 is SVGEGT.

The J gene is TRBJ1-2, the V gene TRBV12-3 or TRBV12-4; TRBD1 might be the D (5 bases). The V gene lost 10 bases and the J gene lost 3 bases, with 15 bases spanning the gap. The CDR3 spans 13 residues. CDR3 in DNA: TGTGCCACCTCAGCCGGGGCCTACTATGGCTACACCTTC. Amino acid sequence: CATSAGAYYGYTF.

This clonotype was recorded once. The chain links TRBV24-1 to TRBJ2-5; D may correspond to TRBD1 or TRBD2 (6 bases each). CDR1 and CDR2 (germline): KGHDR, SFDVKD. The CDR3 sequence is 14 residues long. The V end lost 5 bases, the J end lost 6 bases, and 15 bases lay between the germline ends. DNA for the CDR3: TGTGCCACCAGTGCCCTCGGCGGGACACAGACCCAGTACTTC. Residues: CATSALGGTQTQYF.

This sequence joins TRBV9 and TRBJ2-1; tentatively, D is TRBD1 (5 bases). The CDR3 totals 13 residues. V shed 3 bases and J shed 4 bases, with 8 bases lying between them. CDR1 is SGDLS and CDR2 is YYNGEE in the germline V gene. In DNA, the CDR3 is TGTGCCAGCAGCGCGACAGATTACAATGAGCAGTTCTTC. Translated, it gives CASSATDYNEQFF.

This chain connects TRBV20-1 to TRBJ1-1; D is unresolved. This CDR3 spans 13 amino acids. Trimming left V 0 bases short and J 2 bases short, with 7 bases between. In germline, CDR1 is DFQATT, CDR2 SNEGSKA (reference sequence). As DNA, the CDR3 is TGCAGTGCTAGAGATCTTTATAACACTGAAGCTTTCTTT. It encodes CSARDLYNTEAFF.

CDR3 nucleotide sequence: TGTGCCAGCAGTTACTCGTTGGACAGGGGGAACACTGAAGCTTTCTTT. This translates into CASSYSLDRGNTEAFF. This rearrangement joins TRBV6-5 to TRBJ1-1, with 9 positions matching TRBD1. Trimming cost V 0 bases and J 1 base; bases outside gene matches: 3. Germline loops: CDR1 MNHEY, CDR2 SVGAGI. The CDR3 has 16 residues.

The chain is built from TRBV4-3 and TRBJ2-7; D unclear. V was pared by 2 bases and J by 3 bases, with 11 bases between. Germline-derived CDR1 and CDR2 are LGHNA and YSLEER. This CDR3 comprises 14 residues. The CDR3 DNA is TGCGCCAGCAGCCAATCTAGGGTAGGCTACGAGCAGTACTTC. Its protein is CASSQSRVGYEQYF.

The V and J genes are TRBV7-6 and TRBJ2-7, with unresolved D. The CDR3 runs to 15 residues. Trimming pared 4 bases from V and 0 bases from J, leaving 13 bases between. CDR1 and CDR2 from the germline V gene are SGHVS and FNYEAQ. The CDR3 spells CASSSTAGLSYEQYF. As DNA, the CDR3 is TGTGCCAGCAGCTCTACCGCCGGGCTCTCCTACGAGCAGTACTTC.

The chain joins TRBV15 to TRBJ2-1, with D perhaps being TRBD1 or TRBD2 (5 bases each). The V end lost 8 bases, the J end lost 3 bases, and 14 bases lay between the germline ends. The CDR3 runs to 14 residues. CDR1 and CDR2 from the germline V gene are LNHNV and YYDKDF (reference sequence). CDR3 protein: CATGTEGSYNEQFF. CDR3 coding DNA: TGTGCCACCGGGACCGAGGGGAGCTACAATGAGCAGTTCTTC. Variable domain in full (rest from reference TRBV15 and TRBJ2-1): DAMVIQNPRYQVTQFGKPVTLSCSQTLNHNVMYWYQQKSSQAPKLLFHYYDKDFNNEADTPDNFQSRRPNTSFCFLDIRSPGLGDTAMYLCATGTEGSYNEQFFGPGTRLTVL.

The CDR3 sequence is CAIRDRDGNEQFF. The CDR3 region has the DNA TGTGCCATTAGAGACAGGGACGGGAATGAGCAGTTCTTC. V and J are TRBV10-3 and TRBJ2-1; 7 bases are shared with TRBD1. CDR1 and CDR2 from the germline V gene are ENHRY and SYGVKD. The CDR3 contains 13 residues. The junction had 9 bases not matched to a gene; V was cut back by 9 bases and J by 7 bases.